The present entry profiles one T cell receptor (beta chain) with its context. Germline CDR1 and CDR2: LGHDT and YNNKEL (reference sequence). The CDR3 is made up of 17 amino acids. V shed 1 base and J 1 base; nucleotides not matched to a gene: 8. The table came from immunoSEQ multiplex PCR; TCRdb's copy has only in-frame clones and leaves some out. The table lists roughly 170,000 clones, 90% to 95% of them singletons. The sample is drawn from a study of T cell responses to AZD1222 COVID-19 vaccine. The clonotype comes from an adult who received the AZD1222 COVID-19 vaccine. This specimen was peripheral blood, taken 28 days after the second AZD1222 dose. V gene TRBV3-1 (or the pseudogene TRBV3-2) combines with J gene TRBJ2-5; 8 bases are shared with TRBD2. Written as DNA, the CDR3 is TGTGCCAGCAGCCAAGGTTTCTCGGGGGGGGCCCAAGAGACCCAGTACTTC. Translated: CASSQGFSGGAQETQYF.